This T cell receptor (beta chain) appears in the sequencing data of a study of cytomegalovirus exposure and HLA in healthy donors. With 60 Vbeta and 13 Jbeta primers, the PCR was carried out. TCRdb keeps only in-frame clones here, not all; method: immunoSEQ multiplex PCR. The profile covers 100,000 to 150,000 clones, with around 83% appearing a single time and 1% to 1.5% taken by the ten largest. Input material: PBMCs. This TCR derives from a girl aged 2-9 years in good health and CMV-seronegative.

The CDR3 bases are TGTGCCAGCAGTGAAGTTACGGGAATGAGCACAGATACGCAGTATTTT. Encoded protein: CASSEVTGMSTDTQYF. The chain couples TRBV2 to TRBJ2-3; D may be TRBD2 (5 bases). V gave up 1 base and J gave up 0 bases, with 11 bases separating them. Looked up from germline, CDR1 is SNHLY and CDR2 is FYNNEI. The CDR3 is 16 amino acids.